This record concerns one T cell receptor (beta chain) sequence. No antigen is known for it. This sample was taken from a study of shared clonotypes between healthy human individuals. V lost 4 bases to trimming and J lost 3 bases, with 10 bases between them. This CDR3 spans 12 amino acids. The germline V gene encodes CDR1 SQVTM and CDR2 ANQGSEA. Study-wide findings and caveats: The generation probabilities recorded for non-shared clonotypes fell below those of clonotypes shared by all four donors. Naive CD4 clonotypes overlapped across a few donors at around 4.7%.

Donors comprised only Caucasian adults living in Nashville, Tennessee. Splitting of CD4+ cells produced CD45RA+ naive and CD45RA-negative memory subsets. The repertoire was sequenced with immunoSEQ multiplex PCR; TCRdb's copy has only in-frame clones and lacks some. Here the sample spans more than 2,000,000 clones, over 90% being singletons. The rearrangement uses TRBV29-1 and TRBJ2-7; D gene uncertain. Sequencing input: naive CD4+ T cells from PBMCs. Subset: CD45RA+ positively selected. The sequence was collected from a man younger than 30 in good health. Some clones in this sample may be carry-over from other donors' samples. The DNA of the CDR3 is TGCAGCGTTGGCCAGGTTCGCTACGAGCAGTACTTC. Its protein is CSVGQVRYEQYF.